This TCR beta chain emerged from a study of T cell responses to AZD1222 COVID-19 vaccine. Sequenced by immunoSEQ multiplex PCR; TCRdb stores in-frame clones only, minus some. The sample has nearly 35,000 clones, 75% to 90% seen once. Trimming shortened V by 3 bases and J by 13 bases, and 13 bases separated the two germline ends. The germline V gene has CDR1 MNHEY and CDR2 SMNVEV (reference sequence). CDR3 length: 13 amino acids. The sequence came from an adult in good health. This specimen was peripheral blood, taken on day 0 of AZD1222 vaccination. This chain joins TRBV27 and TRBJ1-6; no definite D call. As DNA, the CDR3 is TGTGCCAGCAGTTTTTCGGGCCAAGATCCCCTCCACTTT. Translated: CASSFSGQDPLHF.